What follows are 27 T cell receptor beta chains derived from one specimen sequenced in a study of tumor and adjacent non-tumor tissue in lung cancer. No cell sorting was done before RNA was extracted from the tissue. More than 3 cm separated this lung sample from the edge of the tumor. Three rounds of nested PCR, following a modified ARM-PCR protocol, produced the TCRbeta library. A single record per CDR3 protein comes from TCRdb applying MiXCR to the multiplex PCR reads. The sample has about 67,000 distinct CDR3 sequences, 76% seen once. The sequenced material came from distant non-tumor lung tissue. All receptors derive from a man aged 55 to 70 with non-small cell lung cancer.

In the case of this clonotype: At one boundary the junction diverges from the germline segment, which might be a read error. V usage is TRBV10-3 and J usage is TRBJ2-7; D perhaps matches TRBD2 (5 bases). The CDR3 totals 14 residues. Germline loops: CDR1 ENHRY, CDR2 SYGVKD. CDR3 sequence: CAINRTGSAYEQYF. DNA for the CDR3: TGTGCCATCAACCGGACGGGGTCAGCCTACGAGCAGTATTTC.

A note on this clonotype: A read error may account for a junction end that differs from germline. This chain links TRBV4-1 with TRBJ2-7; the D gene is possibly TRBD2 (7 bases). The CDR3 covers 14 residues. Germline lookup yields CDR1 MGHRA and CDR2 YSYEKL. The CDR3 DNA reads TGTTCCAGCAGCCAAAGCGGCGGAGGGGGGGAGCAGCACTTC. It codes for CSSSQSGGGGEQHF.

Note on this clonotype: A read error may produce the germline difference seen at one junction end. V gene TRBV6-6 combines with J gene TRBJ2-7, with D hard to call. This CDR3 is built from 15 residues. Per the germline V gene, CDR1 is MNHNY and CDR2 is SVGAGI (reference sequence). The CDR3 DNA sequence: TGTGCCAGCAGTTACCTTCATACCAATTCATACGAGCAGTATTTC. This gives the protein CASSYLHTNSYEQYF.

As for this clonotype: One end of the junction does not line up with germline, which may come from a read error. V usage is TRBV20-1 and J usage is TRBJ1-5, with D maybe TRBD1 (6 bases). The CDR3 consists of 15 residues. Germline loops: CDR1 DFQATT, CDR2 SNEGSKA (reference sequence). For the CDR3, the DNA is TGTAGTGCTAGAGGTCAGGACAGACCTAATCAGCACCAGCATTTT. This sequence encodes CSARGQDRPNQHQHF.

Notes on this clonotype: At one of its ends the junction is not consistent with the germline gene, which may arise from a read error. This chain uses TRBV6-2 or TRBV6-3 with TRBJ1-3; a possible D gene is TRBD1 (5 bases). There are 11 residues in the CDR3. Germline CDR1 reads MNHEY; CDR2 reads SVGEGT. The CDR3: CASGSVTDTSF. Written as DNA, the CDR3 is TGTGCCAGCGGCTCCGTGACAGATACTTCTTTT.

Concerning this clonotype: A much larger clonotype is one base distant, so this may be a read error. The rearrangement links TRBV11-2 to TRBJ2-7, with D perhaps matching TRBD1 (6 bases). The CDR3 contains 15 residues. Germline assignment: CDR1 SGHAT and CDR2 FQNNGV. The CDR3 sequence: CAISLYWGRLDEQYF. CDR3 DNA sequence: TGTGCCATCAGCTTATATTGGGGGCGGCTCGACGAGCAGTACTTC. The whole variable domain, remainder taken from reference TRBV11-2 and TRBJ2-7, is EAGVAQSPRYKIIEKRQSVAFWCNPISGHATLYWYQQILGQGPKLLIQFQNNGVVDDSQLPKDRFSAERLKGVDSTLKIQPAKLEDSAVYLCAISLYWGRLDEQYFGPGTRLTVT.

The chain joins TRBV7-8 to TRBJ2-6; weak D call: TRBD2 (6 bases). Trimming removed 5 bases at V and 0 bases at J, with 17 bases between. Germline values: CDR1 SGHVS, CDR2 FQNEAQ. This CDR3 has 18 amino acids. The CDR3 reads CASSHSGSFVSGANVLTF. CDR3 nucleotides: TGTGCCAGCAGCCATAGCGGAAGCTTCGTCTCTGGGGCCAACGTCCTGACTTTC.

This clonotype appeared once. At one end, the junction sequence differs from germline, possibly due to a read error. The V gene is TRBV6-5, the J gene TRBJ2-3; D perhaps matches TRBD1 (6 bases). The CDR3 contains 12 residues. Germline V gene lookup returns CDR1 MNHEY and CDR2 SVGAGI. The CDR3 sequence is CASCPQGGTQYF. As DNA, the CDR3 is TGCGCCAGCTGTCCCCAAGGGGGTACGCAGTATTTT.

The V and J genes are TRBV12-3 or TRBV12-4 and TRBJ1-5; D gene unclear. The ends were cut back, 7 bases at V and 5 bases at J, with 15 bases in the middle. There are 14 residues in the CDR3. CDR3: CASKTKGGDQPQHF. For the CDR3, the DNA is TGTGCCAGCAAAACAAAAGGCGGGGATCAGCCCCAGCATTTT.

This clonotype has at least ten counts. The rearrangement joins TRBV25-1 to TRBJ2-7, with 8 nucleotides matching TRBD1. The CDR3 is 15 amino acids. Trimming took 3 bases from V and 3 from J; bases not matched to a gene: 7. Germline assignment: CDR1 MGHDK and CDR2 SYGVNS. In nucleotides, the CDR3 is TGTGCCAGCAGTGACGCGCGGACAGGGCTCTACGAGCAGTACTTC. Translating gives CASSDARTGLYEQYF.

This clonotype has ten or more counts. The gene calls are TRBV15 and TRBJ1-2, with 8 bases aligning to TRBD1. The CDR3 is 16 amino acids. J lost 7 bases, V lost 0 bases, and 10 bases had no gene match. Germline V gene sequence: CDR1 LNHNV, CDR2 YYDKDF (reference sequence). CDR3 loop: CATSRDSLDREGGYTF. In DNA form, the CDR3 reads TGTGCCACCAGCAGAGATTCCCTGGACAGGGAAGGTGGCTACACCTTC.

The CDR3 sequence: CSKTSGSNKDTQHF. The DNA of the CDR3 is TGCAGCAAGACTAGCGGGAGTAATAAAGATACGCAGCATTTT. The rearrangement joins TRBV29-1 to TRBJ2-3; unclear D gene. Near its end, the DNA agrees better with TRBJ1-5, so the J call may be wrong. This CDR3 is built from 14 residues. CDR1 is SQVTM, CDR2 ANQGSEA, per germline.

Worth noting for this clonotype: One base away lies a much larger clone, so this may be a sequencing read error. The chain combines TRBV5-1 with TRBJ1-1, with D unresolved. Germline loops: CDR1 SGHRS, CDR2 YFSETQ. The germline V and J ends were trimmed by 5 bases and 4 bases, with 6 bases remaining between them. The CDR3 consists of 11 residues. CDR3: CASSRGTEAFF. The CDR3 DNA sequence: TGCGCCAGCAGTCGGGGCACTGAAGCTTTCTTT.

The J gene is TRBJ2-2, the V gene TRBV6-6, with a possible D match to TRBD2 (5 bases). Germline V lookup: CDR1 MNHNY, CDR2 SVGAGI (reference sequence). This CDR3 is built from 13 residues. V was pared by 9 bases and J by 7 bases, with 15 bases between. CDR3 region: CASRGTSLGELFF. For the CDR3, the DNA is TGTGCCAGTAGAGGAACTAGTCTCGGGGAGCTGTTTTTT.

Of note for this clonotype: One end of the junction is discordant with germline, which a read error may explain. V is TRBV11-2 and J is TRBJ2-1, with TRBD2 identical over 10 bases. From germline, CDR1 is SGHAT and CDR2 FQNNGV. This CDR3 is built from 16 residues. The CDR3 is CASSPNQLAGLSEQFF. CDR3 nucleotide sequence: TGTGCCAGCAGCCCCAACCAACTAGCGGGGTTAAGTGAGCAGTTTTTC.

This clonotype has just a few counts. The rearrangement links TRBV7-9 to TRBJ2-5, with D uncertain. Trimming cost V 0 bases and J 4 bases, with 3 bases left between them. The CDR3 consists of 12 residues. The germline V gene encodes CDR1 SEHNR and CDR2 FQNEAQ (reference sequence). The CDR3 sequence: CASSLASETQYF. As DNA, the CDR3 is TGTGCCAGCAGCTTAGCCTCAGAGACCCAGTACTTC.

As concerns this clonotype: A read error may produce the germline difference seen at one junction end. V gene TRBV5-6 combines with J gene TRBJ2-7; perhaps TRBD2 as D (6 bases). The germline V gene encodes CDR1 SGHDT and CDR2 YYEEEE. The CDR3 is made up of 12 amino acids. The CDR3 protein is CANKGGIYELYF. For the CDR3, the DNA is TGTGCCAACAAAGGCGGGATCTACGAGCTGTATTTC.

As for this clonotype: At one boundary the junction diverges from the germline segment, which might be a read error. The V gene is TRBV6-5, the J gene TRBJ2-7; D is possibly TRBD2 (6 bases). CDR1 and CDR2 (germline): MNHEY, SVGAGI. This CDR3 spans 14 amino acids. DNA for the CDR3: TGTGCCAGCACTCCCAAAGCGGGTTCCTACAAGCAGTACTTC. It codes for CASTPKAGSYKQYF.

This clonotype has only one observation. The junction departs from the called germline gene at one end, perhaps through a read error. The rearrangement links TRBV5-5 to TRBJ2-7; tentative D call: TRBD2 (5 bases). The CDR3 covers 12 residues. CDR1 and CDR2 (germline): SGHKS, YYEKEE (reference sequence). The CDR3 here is CASISLAGEQYF. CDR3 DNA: TGTGCCAGCATCTCCCTAGCTGGGGAGCAATACTTC.

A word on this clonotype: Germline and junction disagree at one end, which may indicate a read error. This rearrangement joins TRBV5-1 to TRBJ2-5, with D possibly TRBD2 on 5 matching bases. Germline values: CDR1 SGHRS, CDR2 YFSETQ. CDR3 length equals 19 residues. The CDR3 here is CVSSLYPSGRGPNQETQYF. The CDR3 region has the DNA TGCGTCAGCAGCTTGTACCCCAGTGGGAGAGGCCCAAATCAGGAGACCCAGTACTTC.

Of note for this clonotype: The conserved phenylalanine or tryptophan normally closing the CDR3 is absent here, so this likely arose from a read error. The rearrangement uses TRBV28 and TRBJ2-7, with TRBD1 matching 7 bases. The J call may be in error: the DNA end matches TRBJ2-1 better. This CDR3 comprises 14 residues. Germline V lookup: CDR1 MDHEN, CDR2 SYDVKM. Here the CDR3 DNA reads TGTGCCAGCAGCTCCGAAAGGGACAGCTACGAGCAGTTCTTA. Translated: CASSSERDSYEQFL.

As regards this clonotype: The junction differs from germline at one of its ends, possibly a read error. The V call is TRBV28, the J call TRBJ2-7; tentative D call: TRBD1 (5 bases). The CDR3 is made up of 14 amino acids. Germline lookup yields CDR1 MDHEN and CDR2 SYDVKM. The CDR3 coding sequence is TGTGCCAGCAGTCCCAAGACAGAGATAGACGAGCATTACTTC. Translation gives CASSPKTEIDEHYF.

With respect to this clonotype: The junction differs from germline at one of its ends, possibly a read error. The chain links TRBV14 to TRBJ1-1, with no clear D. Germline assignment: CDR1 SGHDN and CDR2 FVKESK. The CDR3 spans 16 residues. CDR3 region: CSSSQDPQEGGTEVFF. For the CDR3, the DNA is TGTAGCAGCAGCCAAGACCCCCAGGAGGGTGGTACTGAAGTTTTCTTT.

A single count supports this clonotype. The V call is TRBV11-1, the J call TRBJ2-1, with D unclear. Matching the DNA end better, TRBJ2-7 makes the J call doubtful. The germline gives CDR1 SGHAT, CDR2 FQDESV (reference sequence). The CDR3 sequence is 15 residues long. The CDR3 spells CASSFDIYSTNEQYF. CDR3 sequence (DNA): TGTGCCAGCAGCTTCGACATCTACAGCACCAATGAGCAGTACTTC.

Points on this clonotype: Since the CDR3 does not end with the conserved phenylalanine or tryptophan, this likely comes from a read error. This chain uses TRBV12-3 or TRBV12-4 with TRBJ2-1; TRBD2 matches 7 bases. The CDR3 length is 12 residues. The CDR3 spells CDSSPGLKGQFP. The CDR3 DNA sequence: TGTGACAGCAGTCCGGGACTAAAGGGACAGTTCCCC.

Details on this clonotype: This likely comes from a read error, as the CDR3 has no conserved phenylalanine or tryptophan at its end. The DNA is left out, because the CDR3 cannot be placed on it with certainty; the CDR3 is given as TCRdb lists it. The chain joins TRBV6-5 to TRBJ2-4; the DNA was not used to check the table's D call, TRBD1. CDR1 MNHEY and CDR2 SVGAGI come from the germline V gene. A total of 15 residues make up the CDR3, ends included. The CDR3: CASSYNGGSGNIQCL.

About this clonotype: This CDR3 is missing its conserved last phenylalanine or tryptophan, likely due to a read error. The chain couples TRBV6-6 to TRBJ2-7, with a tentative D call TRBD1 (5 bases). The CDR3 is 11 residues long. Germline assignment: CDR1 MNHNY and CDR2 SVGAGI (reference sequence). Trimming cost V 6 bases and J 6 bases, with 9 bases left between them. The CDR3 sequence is CASSDSCEQYL. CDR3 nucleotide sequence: TGTGCCAGCAGCGACAGCTGCGAGCAGTACTTG.